The 29 T cell receptor beta chains listed next were all sequenced from one sample in a study of lymphopenia after photon versus proton radiotherapy. Assay: immunoSEQ multiplex PCR; the TCRdb copy retains only in-frame clones and omits some. The sample carries 68,000 or so clones, just over 90% recorded once. This specimen was peripheral blood, taken from a patient treated with photon-based radiotherapy. The receptors here all came from a woman aged 70-85 years with pancreatic cancer.

V is TRBV5-6 and J is TRBJ1-4, with 9 positions matching TRBD1. CDR1 and CDR2 from the germline V gene are SGHDT and YYEEEE. The CDR3 loop spans 15 amino acids. V shed 0 bases, J shed 5 bases, and the junction held 2 bases outside the gene matches. CDR3 in amino acids: CASSLAGTGNEKLFF. Here the CDR3 DNA reads TGTGCCAGCAGCTTGGCCGGGACAGGGAATGAAAAACTGTTTTTT. Supplemented by reference TRBV5-6 and TRBJ1-4, the full variable domain reads DAGVTQSPTHLIKTRGQQVTLRCSPKSGHDTVSWYQQALGQGPQFIFQYYEEEERQRGNFPDRFSGHQFPNYSSELNVNALLLGDSALYLCASSLAGTGNEKLFFGSGTQLSVL.

The table lists this clone with a count of one. This chain connects TRBV11-2 to TRBJ2-5; 7 nucleotides match TRBD2. The germline V gene has CDR1 SGHAT and CDR2 FQNNGV. J gave up 4 bases and V 3 bases, and 8 bases lay outside the gene matches. This CDR3 region has 15 residues. In nucleotides, the CDR3 is TGTGCCAGCAGCTTCCCGGGACTATGGGGAGAGACCCAGTACTTC. As protein: CASSFPGLWGETQYF.

This rearrangement joins TRBV11-2 to TRBJ2-3; D remains ambiguous. V lost 5 bases, J lost 3 bases, and 9 bases lay in between. This CDR3 contains 13 residues. Germline CDR1 reads SGHAT; CDR2 reads FQNNGV. The CDR3 region is CASSPRFTDTQYF. CDR3 nucleotides: TGTGCCAGCAGCCCCCGTTTTACAGATACGCAGTATTTT.

The chain carries TRBV29-1 and TRBJ2-5; TRBD1 matches 9 bases. Trimming at V came to 3 bases and at J to 5 bases, leaving 7 bases not matched to a gene. The CDR3 runs 14 residues. The germline gives CDR1 SQVTM, CDR2 ANQGSEA. The CDR3 region has the DNA TGCAGCGTTGAGTTTTACAGGGGGCGGGAGACCCAGTACTTC. Its protein is CSVEFYRGRETQYF.

The chain joins TRBV7-9 to TRBJ1-4; D possibly corresponds to TRBD1 (5 bases). Per the germline V gene, CDR1 is SEHNR and CDR2 is FQNEAQ (reference sequence). V was pared by 5 bases and J by 7 bases, with 11 bases between. The CDR3 runs 13 residues. CDR3 loop: CASSPGGAEKLFF. The CDR3 DNA sequence: TGTGCCAGCAGCCCGGGGGGAGCTGAAAAACTGTTTTTT. Full variable domain (rest looked up from reference TRBV7-9 and TRBJ1-4): DTGVSQNPRHKITKRGQNVTFRCDPISEHNRLYWYRQTLGQGPEFLTYFQNEAQLEKSRLLSDRFSAERPKGSFSTLEIQRTEQGDSAMYLCASSPGGAEKLFFGSGTQLSVL.

V is TRBV18 and J is TRBJ1-2; possible D gene TRBD1, 5 bases. The germline gives CDR1 KGHSH, CDR2 LQKENI. V lost 3 bases and J 3 bases, leaving 11 bases between the germline ends. CDR3 length: 14 amino acids. The DNA of the CDR3 is TGTGCCAGCTCACCTGGCCAGGGCGACTATGGCTACACCTTC. It codes for CASSPGQGDYGYTF.

V usage is TRBV6-5 and J usage is TRBJ1-2, with D possibly matching TRBD1 (5 bases). CDR3 length equals 13 residues. Trimming removed 3 bases from V and 4 bases from J, with 9 bases in between. Germline-derived CDR1 and CDR2 are MNHEY and SVGAGI. The CDR3 reads CASSYNRRYGYTF. The CDR3, as DNA: TGTGCCAGCAGTTATAACAGGCGCTATGGCTACACCTTC.

The V gene is TRBV2, the J gene TRBJ2-5; D ambiguous. Trimming left V 6 bases short and J 0 bases short, with 2 bases between. CDR3 length: 11 residues. Germline-derived CDR1 and CDR2 are SNHLY and FYNNEI. The CDR3 bases are TGTGCCAGCAGGCACCAAGAGACCCAGTACTTC. Protein: CASRHQETQYF.

CDR3 in DNA: TGTGCCAGCAGTTTAATGGGCGGGTTCTCCTACGAGCAGTACTTC. Protein product: CASSLMGGFSYEQYF. This sequence joins TRBV27 and TRBJ2-7; a weak D match, TRBD2 (5 bases). The germline CDR1 and CDR2 sequences are MNHEY and SMNVEV (reference sequence). Trimming pared 2 bases from V and 0 bases from J, leaving 11 bases between. The CDR3 has 15 residues.

The V call is TRBV5-5, the J call TRBJ1-5; D uncertain. CDR1 and CDR2 (germline): SGHKS, YYEKEE (reference sequence). Trimming shortened V by 4 bases and J by 9 bases, and 11 bases separated the two germline ends. There are 12 residues in the CDR3. The CDR3 DNA reads TGTGCCAGCAGCCCCACCGTAGGGCCCCAGCATTTT. As protein: CASSPTVGPQHF.

The chain combines TRBV7-2 with TRBJ1-1; D is perhaps TRBD1 (5 bases). CDR1 SGHTA and CDR2 FQGNSA come from the germline V gene. The CDR3 is 14 amino acids. Trimming removed 3 bases at V and 0 bases at J, with 8 bases between. This CDR3 reads CASSFQGVNTEAFF. For the CDR3, the DNA is TGTGCCAGCAGCTTCCAGGGCGTGAACACTGAAGCTTTCTTT.

The V and J genes are TRBV14 and TRBJ1-1; TRBD1 matches 8 bases. Per the germline V gene, CDR1 is SGHDN and CDR2 is FVKESK. The J segment lost 6 bases and the V segment lost 6 bases, leaving 6 bases of the junction unmatched. The CDR3 covers 13 residues. DNA for the CDR3: TGTGCCAGCAGACTCCAGGGGGCAGCTGAAGCTTTCTTT. It specifies CASRLQGAAEAFF.

The genes are TRBV15 and TRBJ1-2; D remains ambiguous. This CDR3 is 12 amino acids long. Per germline, CDR1 LNHNV and CDR2 YYDKDF (reference sequence). Deletions cut 4 bases from V and 3 bases from J, with 6 bases between. In nucleotides, the CDR3 is TGTGCCACCAGCAAGGAGGACTATGGCTACACCTTC. Encoded protein: CATSKEDYGYTF.

This rearrangement joins TRBV4-2 to TRBJ2-1; D uncertain. Trimming pared 0 bases from V and 4 bases from J, leaving 16 bases between. Looked up from germline, CDR1 is LGHNA and CDR2 is YNFKEQ. The CDR3 has 17 amino acids. The CDR3 region has the DNA TGTGCCAGCAGCCAAGACTCTCTGGCAGGAGAATACAATGAGCAGTTCTTC. The encoded protein is CASSQDSLAGEYNEQFF.

The CDR3 bases are TGTGCCAGCAGCTTCGGGGACAGGGAGAGGGAAAAACTGTTTTTT. Translation gives CASSFGDREREKLFF. The rearrangement uses TRBV7-9 and TRBJ1-4; 9 bases align to TRBD1. The length of the CDR3 is 15 residues. V gave up 3 bases and J gave up 8 bases; unmatched junction bases: 7. Germline V gene lookup returns CDR1 SEHNR and CDR2 FQNEAQ (reference sequence).

V is TRBV4-2 and J is TRBJ1-5, with unresolved D. The CDR3 is made up of 14 amino acids. V lost 2 bases and J lost 1, with 6 bases in between. The germline CDR1 and CDR2 sequences are LGHNA and YNFKEQ. CDR3 DNA sequence: TGTGCCAGCAGCCAATCGGGGAGCAATCAGCCCCAGCATTTT. Translated: CASSQSGSNQPQHF.

This clone was detected a few times. V is TRBV27 and J is TRBJ2-5; TRBD2 matches at 9 bases. The DNA end is more similar to TRBJ2-7, so the J call may be wrong. From germline, CDR1 is MNHEY and CDR2 SMNVEV (reference sequence). The CDR3 is made up of 15 amino acids. The CDR3 DNA follows: TGTGCCAGCAGCCCTAGCGGGGAGGGGAACTACGAGCAGTACTTC. It specifies CASSPSGEGNYEQYF.

This chain joins TRBV5-4 and TRBJ2-1; TRBD1 aligns across 9 bases. With 4 bases clipped from V and 5 bases from J, the junction kept 7 bases outside the gene matches. The CDR3 length is 15 residues. Germline V gene sequence: CDR1 SGHNT, CDR2 YYREEE (reference sequence). The CDR3 nucleotides read TGTGCCAGCAGCCCAAGGACAGGGGACAACAATGAGCAGTTCTTC. Translation: CASSPRTGDNNEQFF.

The CDR3 DNA follows: TGTGCCAGCAGCCCGCGAATCTCGACCGGGGAGCTGTTTTTT. It translates to CASSPRISTGELFF. V gene TRBV7-9 combines with J gene TRBJ2-2; no reliable D call. The germline gives CDR1 SEHNR, CDR2 FQNEAQ (reference sequence). The length of the CDR3 is 14 residues. V was shortened by 5 bases and J by 5 bases, with 12 bases between the two germline ends.

The chain employs TRBV7-9 and TRBJ2-2, with D possibly being TRBD2 (6 bases). This CDR3 contains 16 residues. The germline V and J ends were trimmed by 0 bases and 2 bases, with 10 bases remaining between them. Germline CDR1 SEHNR, CDR2 FQNEAQ (reference sequence). The CDR3 region is CASSLAGGTNTGELFF. The CDR3 coding sequence is TGTGCCAGCAGCTTAGCGGGCGGGACTAACACCGGGGAGCTGTTTTTT.

This rearrangement joins TRBV6-1 to TRBJ2-7; 8 bases align to TRBD2. The CDR3 has 12 amino acids. Germline CDR1 is MNHNS and CDR2 is SASEGT. V was pared by 11 bases and J by 5 bases, with 8 bases of the junction left unmatched. CDR3 sequence reads: CAAGLVFDEQYF. CDR3 bases: TGTGCCGCGGGACTAGTTTTCGACGAGCAGTACTTC.

As concerns this clone: Different DNA sequences within this sample yield the same CDR3. This chain links TRBV5-6 with TRBJ2-7, with D unresolved. CDR3 length: 14 residues. V lost 0 bases to trimming and J lost 0 bases, with 7 bases between them. CDR1 and CDR2 (germline): SGHDT, YYEEEE. The CDR3: CASSLGLSSYEQYF. In DNA, the CDR3 is TGTGCCAGCAGCTTGGGATTAAGCTCCTACGAGCAGTACTTC. The full variable domain, with the rest looked up from reference TRBV5-6 and TRBJ2-7, is DAGVTQSPTHLIKTRGQQVTLRCSPKSGHDTVSWYQQALGQGPQFIFQYYEEEERQRGNFPDRFSGHQFPNYSSELNVNALLLGDSALYLCASSLGLSSYEQYFGPGTRLTVT.

This rearrangement joins TRBV13 to TRBJ2-2; 11 nucleotides align to TRBD2. The CDR3 is made up of 16 amino acids. CDR1 and CDR2 (germline): PRHDT, FYEKMQ (reference sequence). The J segment lost 6 bases and the V segment lost 4 bases, leaving 7 bases of the junction unmatched. The CDR3 sequence is CASSSPTSGKAGELFF. CDR3 bases: TGTGCCAGCAGCTCCCCGACTAGCGGGAAAGCCGGGGAGCTGTTTTTT.

The CDR3 DNA sequence: TGCAGCGTTGAGGGACTAGCGGGAGCGGGTGAGCAGTTCTTC. Translated, it gives CSVEGLAGAGEQFF. The chain employs TRBV29-1 and TRBJ2-1, with TRBD2 identical over 14 bases. This CDR3 has 14 amino acids. Trimming cost V 3 bases and J 9 bases; bases outside gene matches: 4. Germline CDR1 SQVTM, CDR2 ANQGSEA.

This sequence joins TRBV5-6 and TRBJ1-5; 8 positions agree with TRBD1. J lost 2 bases, V lost 3 bases, and 7 bases had no gene match. Per germline, CDR1 SGHDT and CDR2 YYEEEE. The CDR3 sequence is 16 residues long. CDR3 loop: CASSSSTGGGNQPQHF. The CDR3 DNA is TGTGCCAGCAGCTCCTCTACAGGGGGAGGCAATCAGCCCCAGCATTTT. Combining the CDR3 with reference TRBV5-6 and TRBJ1-5 gives the whole variable domain DAGVTQSPTHLIKTRGQQVTLRCSPKSGHDTVSWYQQALGQGPQFIFQYYEEEERQRGNFPDRFSGHQFPNYSSELNVNALLLGDSALYLCASSSSTGGGNQPQHFGDGTRLSIL.

The rearrangement joins TRBV15 to TRBJ2-3; D is unresolved. This CDR3 is built from 15 residues. The V end was cut by 8 bases, the J end by 1 base, with 16 bases between. The V gene's germline CDR1 is LNHNV and CDR2 YYDKDF (reference sequence). CDR3 nucleotides: TGTGCCACCGGCCCAATTAGCAGACGCACAGATACGCAGTATTTT. Translation: CATGPISRRTDTQYF.

A few counts support this clone. The J gene is TRBJ2-5, the V gene TRBV28; D is tentatively TRBD1 or TRBD2 (5 bases each). Trimming shortened V by 3 bases and J by 1 base, and 12 bases separated the two germline ends. Germline CDR1 MDHEN, CDR2 SYDVKM. The CDR3 covers 15 residues. The CDR3 loop reads CASSFDGTAQETQYF. The CDR3 bases are TGTGCCAGCAGTTTCGATGGGACCGCCCAAGAGACCCAGTACTTC.

J is TRBJ1-2 and V is TRBV6-5; D call uncertain. Germline assignment: CDR1 MNHEY and CDR2 SVGAGI. V was cut by 6 bases and J by 0 bases, with 8 bases left in between. CDR3 size: 13 residues. The CDR3 reads CASRQTSNYGYTF. The CDR3 bases are TGTGCCAGCAGACAGACTTCTAACTATGGCTACACCTTC.

J is TRBJ2-5 and V is TRBV19, with 7 positions matching TRBD2. The junction had 2 bases not matched to a gene; V was cut back by 2 bases and J by 5 bases. Germline V lookup: CDR1 LNHDA, CDR2 SQIVND (reference sequence). The CDR3 covers 13 residues. The CDR3 protein is CASSIREGETQYF. The CDR3 nucleotides are TGTGCCAGTAGTATAAGGGAGGGGGAGACCCAGTACTTC.